This TCR beta chain is from a study of blood T cells in healthy people across ages. Looking at the study overall: Template switching recovered approximately one barcoded beta molecule for every two T cells. Findings of the study overall: As age increased, TCR beta diversity per million T cells fell in a roughly linear fashion.

From germline, CDR1 is SQVTM and CDR2 ANQGSEA. The CDR3 runs to 15 residues. Then a second PCR, running roughly 7 to 11 cycles, was carried out with a sample-barcoded 5' primer and a J-beta primer mix. Each cDNA molecule carried a tag from a template-switch adaptor that contained 12 random nucleotides. TCRdb ran MiXCR on the 5' RACE reads and lists one entry per CDR3 protein. The sample has approximately 1,000,000 distinct CDR3 sequences; 45% are singletons. The authors isolated at least 6.5 million PBMCs per sample. Only a few counts were recorded for this clonotype. The antigen remains unidentified. Sample: blood. V and J are TRBV29-1 and TRBJ2-4, with TRBD1 matching over 9 bases. The J call could be wrong; TRBJ2-7 is a better fit for the DNA end. This sequence was found in a woman aged 60-75 years in good health. The CDR3 sequence is CSVGTYSGTGCEQYF. Here the CDR3 DNA reads TGCAGCGTTGGTACCTACTCCGGGACAGGGTGCGAGCAGTACTTC.